This is a list of T cell receptor beta chains from one sample in a study of T cell changes during pregnancy in multiple sclerosis. Data came from immunoSEQ multiplex PCR; TCRdb stores just in-frame clones and leaves some out. The sample gives just under 65,000 clones, around 91% of which show up once; about 2% is in the top ten. Source: peripheral blood, taken in the second trimester of pregnancy. Receptor source: a female donor in good health, enrolled as a control in a pregnancy study. The CDR3 runs from the conserved cysteine through the conserved F or W. A D gene is named only where the DNA matches it firmly. Part of the rows lack a size; the others show once, few, many or a class for expanded clones.

v_gene	d_gene	len	abundance	j_gene	CDR3aa	CDR3nt
TRBV29-1	NA	12	once	TRBJ2-3	CSVEEDTDTQYF	TGCAGCGTTGAGGAGGACACAGATACGCAGTATTTT
TRBV10-3	NA	11	NA	TRBJ1-1	CAIRQNTEAFF	TGTGCCATCCGACAGAACACTGAAGCTTTCTTT
TRBV9	TRBD2	16	NA	TRBJ2-1	CASSPPLAGGAVEQFF	TGTGCCAGCAGCCCTCCCCTAGCGGGGGGGGCCGTTGAGCAGTTCTTC
TRBV5-4	TRBD2	16	NA	TRBJ2-1	CASSDEGTSVYNEQFF	TGTGCCAGCAGCGATGAGGGGACTAGCGTGTACAATGAGCAGTTCTTC
TRBV7-3	TRBD2	15	NA	TRBJ2-3	CASSLSPSGDHTQYF	TGTGCCAGCAGCTTAAGTCCTAGCGGGGACCATACGCAGTATTTT
TRBV27	TRBD1	14	NA	TRBJ1-2	CASSFARGDYGYTF	TGTGCCAGCAGTTTTGCCAGGGGGGACTATGGCTACACCTTC
TRBV5-1	NA	11	NA	TRBJ2-5	CASSSQETQYF	TGCGCCAGCAGCTCACAAGAGACCCAGTACTTC
TRBV2	NA	13	NA	TRBJ1-1	CASSEDMNTEAFF	TGTGCCAGCAGTGAAGACATGAACACTGAAGCTTTCTTT
TRBV11-1	NA	17	few	TRBJ1-1	CASSLADWKVGGTEAFF	TGTGCCAGCAGCTTAGCGGACTGGAAGGTGGGCGGCACTGAAGCTTTCTTT
TRBV6-6	NA	13	NA	TRBJ1-5	CASIEKGDQPQHF	TGTGCCAGCATTGAAAAGGGGGATCAGCCCCAGCATTTT
TRBV5-1	TRBD1	17	NA	TRBJ2-5	CASSPGTGGTSQETQYF	TGCGCCAGCAGTCCAGGGACAGGGGGCACCTCCCAAGAGACCCAGTACTTC
TRBV30	TRBD1	16	NA	TRBJ1-4	CAWAQGTITTNEKLFF	TGTGCCTGGGCACAGGGGACCATAACAACTAATGAAAAACTGTTTTTT
TRBV16	NA	16	NA	TRBJ2-7	CASSSTAGSTFYEQYF	TGTGCCAGCAGCTCCACCGCCGGGTCCACATTCTACGAGCAGTACTTC
TRBV27	NA	14	NA	TRBJ1-2	CASSQRGQPYGYTF	TGTGCCAGCAGTCAACGAGGACAGCCCTATGGCTACACCTTC
TRBV7-8	NA	14	NA	TRBJ1-1	CASSFQGSGTEAFF	TGTGCCAGCAGCTTCCAGGGTTCGGGCACTGAAGCTTTCTTT
TRBV27	TRBD2	14	NA	TRBJ2-1	CASSGGLAWSEQFF	TGTGCCAGCAGTGGTGGACTAGCTTGGAGTGAGCAGTTCTTC
TRBV11-1	TRBD1	15	NA	TRBJ1-2	CASSLNVGTEFGYTF	TGTGCCAGCAGCTTAAATGTAGGGACAGAGTTTGGCTACACCTTC
TRBV6-5	TRBD2	15	NA	TRBJ2-7	CASSYPGREGAEQYF	TGTGCCAGCAGTTACCCGGGGCGGGAGGGCGCCGAGCAGTACTTC
TRBV5-6	NA	17	NA	TRBJ2-2	CASSPLTSIPNTGELFF	TGTGCCAGCAGCCCTCTCACTTCAATTCCGAACACCGGGGAGCTGTTTTTT
TRBV6-5	TRBD2	15	NA	TRBJ2-3	CASRQRGGGTDTQYF	TGTGCCAGCAGGCAGCGGGGGGGCGGCACAGATACGCAGTATTTT
TRBV29-1	TRBD1	15	NA	TRBJ2-7	CSVPSGTGDQYEQYF	TGCAGCGTTCCTTCTGGGACAGGGGATCAATACGAGCAGTACTTC
TRBV7-2	TRBD1	14	NA	TRBJ2-7	CASSLDPGGYEQYF	TGTGCCAGCAGCTTAGATCCAGGGGGCTACGAGCAGTACTTC
TRBV30	NA	18	NA	TRBJ1-4	CAWSVRWQGTLDNEKLFF	TGTGCCTGGAGTGTACGGTGGCAGGGGACGTTAGATAATGAAAAACTGTTTTTT
TRBV6-5	TRBD1	12	NA	TRBJ1-2	CASSYRGRGYTF	TGTGCCAGCAGTTACAGGGGGCGAGGCTACACCTTC
TRBV28	TRBD1	15	once	TRBJ2-7	CASSRRTGGGHEQYF	TGTGCCAGCAGTAGAAGGACAGGGGGGGGCCACGAGCAGTACTTC
TRBV2	NA	12	NA	TRBJ1-1	CAILGHGTEAFF	TGTGCCATCCTGGGGCACGGCACTGAAGCTTTCTTT
TRBV6-4	NA	12	few	TRBJ1-2	CASSADTYGYTF	TGTGCCAGCAGTGCCGACACCTATGGCTACACCTTC
TRBV5-4	NA	14	NA	TRBJ1-3	CASSPGGSRTTIYF	TGTGCCAGCAGCCCCGGAGGCAGTCGGACGACCATATATTTT
TRBV2	TRBD1	16	NA	TRBJ2-3	CAIHDPGQAPGDTQYF	TGTGCCATCCACGATCCGGGACAGGCCCCTGGAGATACGCAGTATTTT
TRBV11-2	NA	14	NA	TRBJ1-1	CASSLRAGNTEAFF	TGTGCCAGCAGCTTAAGAGCGGGGAACACTGAAGCTTTCTTT
TRBV9	TRBD1	12	NA	TRBJ1-2	CASNYLQGSYTF	TGTGCCAGCAACTATTTACAGGGGAGCTACACCTTC
TRBV5-1	NA	17	NA	TRBJ1-3	CASTRERAGNSGNTIYF	TGCGCCAGCACCAGAGAGCGGGCGGGTAACTCTGGAAACACCATATATTTT
TRBV7-9	NA	13	once	TRBJ2-7	CASGGDVLSEQYF	TGTGCCAGCGGCGGTGACGTCCTTTCCGAGCAGTACTTC
TRBV27	NA	14	NA	TRBJ2-1	CASSPGVWRDEQFF	TGTGCCAGCAGTCCCGGGGTTTGGAGGGACGAGCAGTTCTTC
TRBV9	NA	15	NA	TRBJ2-2	CASSGGGANTGELFF	TGTGCCAGCAGCGGGGGAGGCGCGAACACCGGGGAGCTGTTTTTT
TRBV6-1	TRBD1	16	NA	TRBJ2-5	CASSEEWTGGRETQYF	TGTGCCAGCAGTGAAGAGTGGACAGGGGGTCGAGAGACCCAGTACTTC
TRBV5-8	TRBD1	15	once	TRBJ1-2	CASSLDWDSWSGYTF	TGTGCCAGCAGCTTGGATTGGGACAGCTGGAGTGGCTACACCTTC
TRBV4-1	NA	15	NA	TRBJ1-2	CASSQDLAGYYGYTF	TGCGCCAGCAGCCAAGATCTTGCGGGGTACTATGGCTACACCTTC
TRBV4-2	TRBD1	17	NA	TRBJ1-2	CASSQDFGQDRGHGYTF	TGTGCCAGCAGCCAAGATTTCGGGCAGGACAGGGGGCACGGCTACACCTTC
TRBV27	NA	14	NA	TRBJ2-3	CASKGDGYTDTQYF	TGTGCCAGCAAGGGAGACGGGTACACAGATACGCAGTATTTT
TRBV6-4	NA	13	few	TRBJ1-1	CASSAQANTEAFF	TGTGCCAGCAGTGCGCAGGCGAACACTGAAGCTTTCTTT
TRBV7-9	NA	11	NA	TRBJ2-5	CASSGGETQYF	TGTGCCAGCAGCGGAGGAGAGACCCAGTACTTC
TRBV6-6	NA	14	few	TRBJ1-6	CASNMASGLSPLHF	TGTGCCAGCAATATGGCCTCCGGACTTTCACCCCTCCACTTT
TRBV9	TRBD1	17	NA	TRBJ1-2	CASSPRDSPFSNYGYTF	TGTGCCAGCAGCCCAAGGGACAGCCCATTCTCTAACTATGGCTACACCTTC
TRBV12-5	TRBD1	15	NA	TRBJ2-6	CASGWTGVGANVLTF	TGTGCTAGTGGTTGGACAGGGGTCGGGGCCAACGTCCTGACTTTC
TRBV6-5	NA	16	NA	TRBJ2-3	CASSYSMAIRTDTQYF	TGTGCCAGCAGTTACTCGATGGCAATCCGAACAGATACGCAGTATTTT
TRBV5-1	NA	18	NA	TRBJ2-1	CASSLVGWTVGSNNEQFF	TGCGCCAGCAGCTTGGTGGGTTGGACAGTCGGATCTAACAATGAGCAGTTCTTC
TRBV9	TRBD2	18	NA	TRBJ2-5	CASSVDGTSGRFQETQYF	TGTGCCAGCAGCGTAGACGGGACTAGCGGGAGGTTCCAAGAGACCCAGTACTTC
TRBV6-5	NA	16	NA	TRBJ2-7	CASSYETVGFGYEQYF	TGTGCCAGCAGTTACGAGACAGTCGGTTTTGGCTACGAGCAGTACTTC
TRBV14	TRBD1	14	NA	TRBJ1-1	CASSQTGGITEAFF	TGTGCCAGCAGCCAGACAGGGGGAATCACTGAAGCTTTCTTT
TRBV11-3	TRBD1	14	NA	TRBJ2-1	CASSLGDRGHEQFF	TGTGCCAGCAGCTTAGGGGACAGGGGGCATGAGCAGTTCTTC
TRBV6-6	NA	14	once	TRBJ1-2	CASSYSTGGYGYTF	TGTGCCAGCAGTTACTCAACGGGGGGCTATGGCTACACCTTC
TRBV5-8	TRBD2	17	once	TRBJ2-7	CASSLGLAGAVSYEQYF	TGTGCCAGCAGCTTGGGGCTAGCGGGGGCTGTCTCCTACGAGCAGTACTTC
TRBV30	NA	12	few	TRBJ1-1	CAWSPVNTEAFF	TGTGCCTGGAGTCCAGTGAACACTGAAGCTTTCTTT
TRBV27	TRBD2	15	NA	TRBJ2-5	CASSTSAGGLETQYF	TGTGCCAGCAGTACCTCAGCGGGAGGCCTAGAGACCCAGTACTTC
TRBV5-1	TRBD1	14	NA	TRBJ2-3	CASWTGGSTDTQYF	TGCGCCAGCTGGACAGGGGGTAGCACAGATACGCAGTATTTT
TRBV10-3	NA	11	NA	TRBJ2-3	CATKITNTQYF	TGTGCCACCAAAATAACAAATACGCAGTATTTT
TRBV7-9	NA	13	NA	TRBJ2-5	CASSLSGEETQYF	TGTGCCAGCAGCTTATCGGGGGAGGAGACCCAGTACTTC